Listed below are T cell receptor beta chains from one sample, sequenced in a study of PD-1 blockade in mismatch repair-deficient tumors. The repertoire was sequenced with immunoSEQ multiplex PCR; TCRdb's copy has only in-frame clones and lacks some. The sample has under 50,000 clones; around 80% are singletons. The sequenced sample was PBMCs, obtained around 38 weeks after starting pembrolizumab. These receptors were collected from an adult with mismatch repair-deficient cancer. The CDR3 runs from the conserved cysteine through the conserved F or W. Each record gives: clone size, J gene, V gene, D gene, CDR3 protein. D genes are given only for firm matches. Rows may omit the clone size; those that give it use once, few, many or a size class.

abundance: once; j_gene: TRBJ2-1; v_gene: TRBV9; d_gene: TRBD2; CDR3aa: CASSPRLAGDNEQFF
abundance: NA; j_gene: TRBJ1-2; v_gene: TRBV29-1; d_gene: NA; CDR3aa: CSVVAGAHGYTF
abundance: few; j_gene: TRBJ2-7; v_gene: TRBV5-1; d_gene: NA; CDR3aa: CASSLRTEPYEQYF
abundance: NA; j_gene: TRBJ2-4; v_gene: TRBV18; d_gene: TRBD2; CDR3aa: CASSPRRTSGPSAKNIQYF
abundance: NA; j_gene: TRBJ2-1; v_gene: TRBV10-3; d_gene: NA; CDR3aa: CAISGSAVAYNEQFF
abundance: NA; j_gene: TRBJ1-2; v_gene: TRBV5-1; d_gene: NA; CDR3aa: CASSLVTGASYGYTF
abundance: NA; j_gene: TRBJ2-7; v_gene: TRBV28; d_gene: TRBD2; CDR3aa: CASKGLAGGFIYEQYF
abundance: few; j_gene: TRBJ1-3; v_gene: TRBV5-1; d_gene: NA; CDR3aa: CASSLVGERFGNTIYF
abundance: NA; j_gene: TRBJ1-1; v_gene: TRBV27; d_gene: NA; CDR3aa: CASSLGGLAEAFF
abundance: NA; j_gene: TRBJ2-1; v_gene: TRBV6-1; d_gene: NA; CDR3aa: CASSEGGATSASYNEQFF
abundance: NA; j_gene: TRBJ1-1; v_gene: TRBV4-2; d_gene: NA; CDR3aa: CASSQAGRNTEAFF
abundance: once; j_gene: TRBJ2-1; v_gene: TRBV7-3; d_gene: TRBD2; CDR3aa: CASSLLAVRVGGEQFF
abundance: NA; j_gene: TRBJ2-7; v_gene: TRBV2; d_gene: TRBD1; CDR3aa: CASMRDRGPYEQYF
abundance: NA; j_gene: TRBJ2-3; v_gene: TRBV27; d_gene: NA; CDR3aa: CASKHQDTQYF
abundance: NA; j_gene: TRBJ2-1; v_gene: TRBV5-1; d_gene: TRBD2; CDR3aa: CASNSGSLRGNEQFF
abundance: once; j_gene: TRBJ2-5; v_gene: TRBV25-1; d_gene: NA; CDR3aa: CASRATGSKETQYF
abundance: NA; j_gene: TRBJ1-2; v_gene: TRBV7-2; d_gene: NA; CDR3aa: CASSPFGGRGYGYTF
abundance: NA; j_gene: TRBJ2-3; v_gene: TRBV5-4; d_gene: TRBD2; CDR3aa: CASSPKTSGVTDTQYF
abundance: NA; j_gene: TRBJ2-1; v_gene: TRBV18; d_gene: TRBD1; CDR3aa: CASSTLQGEAYNEQFF
abundance: NA; j_gene: TRBJ2-5; v_gene: TRBV9; d_gene: NA; CDR3aa: CASSVVPQGLQETQYF
abundance: NA; j_gene: TRBJ1-2; v_gene: TRBV28; d_gene: TRBD1; CDR3aa: CASSKRTGLYGYTF
abundance: NA; j_gene: TRBJ2-3; v_gene: TRBV9; d_gene: NA; CDR3aa: CASSVYREMRDTQYF
abundance: few; j_gene: TRBJ2-7; v_gene: TRBV16; d_gene: NA; CDR3aa: CASSPGLYEQYF
abundance: few; j_gene: TRBJ2-7; v_gene: TRBV18; d_gene: TRBD2; CDR3aa: CASSPTSGSYEQYF
abundance: NA; j_gene: TRBJ1-1; v_gene: TRBV11-2; d_gene: NA; CDR3aa: CASSLSLTVEAFF
abundance: NA; j_gene: TRBJ2-1; v_gene: TRBV11-2; d_gene: NA; CDR3aa: CASSLGGRLSYNEQFF
abundance: NA; j_gene: TRBJ1-2; v_gene: TRBV7-9; d_gene: NA; CDR3aa: CASSLQGRNYGYTF
abundance: NA; j_gene: TRBJ2-7; v_gene: TRBV15; d_gene: TRBD2; CDR3aa: CATSREGREGYEQYF
abundance: NA; j_gene: TRBJ1-1; v_gene: TRBV10-1; d_gene: NA; CDR3aa: CASRGRIRNTEAFF
abundance: NA; j_gene: TRBJ1-5; v_gene: TRBV27; d_gene: NA; CDR3aa: CASSFERGPNQPQHF
abundance: NA; j_gene: TRBJ2-3; v_gene: TRBV10-3; d_gene: TRBD2; CDR3aa: CAIRLAGVTDTQYF
abundance: NA; j_gene: TRBJ2-2; v_gene: TRBV27; d_gene: TRBD1; CDR3aa: CASTRGTGAGRNGELFF
abundance: NA; j_gene: TRBJ2-3; v_gene: TRBV18; d_gene: TRBD1; CDR3aa: CASSPNRGGTDTQYF
abundance: NA; j_gene: TRBJ2-3; v_gene: TRBV5-1; d_gene: TRBD2; CDR3aa: CASTDPSGSTDTQYF
abundance: NA; j_gene: TRBJ1-2; v_gene: TRBV7-8; d_gene: TRBD1; CDR3aa: CASSLSGGTGIGYTF
abundance: NA; j_gene: TRBJ2-2; v_gene: TRBV27; d_gene: NA; CDR3aa: CASRPNLKLTGELFF
abundance: NA; j_gene: TRBJ1-1; v_gene: TRBV30; d_gene: NA; CDR3aa: CAWRRGIGVTEAFF
abundance: NA; j_gene: TRBJ1-1; v_gene: TRBV29-1; d_gene: NA; CDR3aa: CSVQTGANTEAFF
abundance: NA; j_gene: TRBJ1-4; v_gene: TRBV19; d_gene: TRBD1; CDR3aa: CASNDGTANEKLFF
abundance: NA; j_gene: TRBJ1-4; v_gene: TRBV28; d_gene: NA; CDR3aa: CASSSSVPTNEKLFF
abundance: NA; j_gene: TRBJ1-1; v_gene: TRBV28; d_gene: NA; CDR3aa: CASSGDMNTEAFF
abundance: few; j_gene: TRBJ1-2; v_gene: TRBV7-8; d_gene: NA; CDR3aa: CASTVGASYGYTF
abundance: NA; j_gene: TRBJ1-5; v_gene: TRBV11-2; d_gene: TRBD1; CDR3aa: CASSPTGGAPNQPQHF
abundance: NA; j_gene: TRBJ1-2; v_gene: TRBV28; d_gene: NA; CDR3aa: CASSSRGYGYTF
abundance: NA; j_gene: TRBJ2-5; v_gene: TRBV28; d_gene: NA; CDR3aa: CASSRGETQYF
abundance: NA; j_gene: TRBJ2-7; v_gene: TRBV7-9; d_gene: TRBD2; CDR3aa: CASNQGLATYEQYF
abundance: NA; j_gene: TRBJ2-5; v_gene: TRBV27; d_gene: TRBD1; CDR3aa: CASSIRQGTGETQYF
abundance: once; j_gene: TRBJ1-1; v_gene: TRBV10-3; d_gene: TRBD1; CDR3aa: CAITTGTGLNTEAFF
abundance: NA; j_gene: TRBJ1-2; v_gene: TRBV5-4; d_gene: TRBD1; CDR3aa: CASSETGFGYTF
abundance: medium-sized; j_gene: TRBJ2-2; v_gene: TRBV5-8; d_gene: TRBD2; CDR3aa: CASSYRTSGNTGELFF
abundance: NA; j_gene: TRBJ1-1; v_gene: TRBV5-1; d_gene: NA; CDR3aa: CASSLGHLNTEAFF